Listed below are T cell receptor beta chains from one sample, sequenced in a study of T cell changes during pregnancy in multiple sclerosis. TCRdb keeps only in-frame clones here, not all; method: immunoSEQ multiplex PCR. The sample holds more than 55,000 clones, approximately 90% seen once. Material: peripheral blood, obtained after pregnancy. Receptors originate from a female donor in good health, enrolled as a control in a pregnancy study. CDR3s include the opening cysteine and the closing phenylalanine or tryptophan. D genes are given only for firm matches. Where a row states a size, it is once, few, many or the class of an expanded clone; other rows omit it.

J gene | V gene | CDR3 length | clone size | D gene | CDR3 DNA | CDR3 protein
TRBJ2-1 | TRBV2 | 15 | - | TRBD2 | TGTGCCAGCAGGGGACTAGCGTCTTCCTACAATGAGCAGTTCTTC | CASRGLASSYNEQFF
TRBJ2-1 | TRBV19 | 13 | - | TRBD1 | TGTGCCAGTAGTAGCTCCCTCAGGGGGGAGCAGTTCTTC | CASSSSLRGEQFF
TRBJ2-3 | TRBV18 | 13 | - | - | TGTGCCAGCTCACCTACTAGCACAGATACGCAGTATTTT | CASSPTSTDTQYF
TRBJ2-7 | TRBV10-3 | 15 | few | TRBD2 | TGTGCCATCAGTGGTTTCACGGGAGGGGTAGGTGAGCAGTACTTC | CAISGFTGGVGEQYF
TRBJ2-7 | TRBV19 | 15 | - | TRBD2 | TGTGCCAGTAGGCAATGGTCGGGAGGGTCCCACGAGCAGTACTTC | CASRQWSGGSHEQYF
TRBJ1-1 | TRBV7-2 | 14 | - | - | TGTGCCAGCAGCCTACTGGACAGACGAAGTGAAGCTTTCTTT | CASSLLDRRSEAFF
TRBJ1-2 | TRBV19 | 17 | - | TRBD1 | TGTGCCAGTAGTCCCGGGACAGGGGAAATGGGTCGCTATGGCTACACCTTC | CASSPGTGEMGRYGYTF
TRBJ2-3 | TRBV7-2 | 15 | - | TRBD2 | TGTGCCAGCAGCCGGGTGACTAGCGGCACAGATACGCAGTATTTT | CASSRVTSGTDTQYF
TRBJ1-2 | TRBV6-5 | 13 | few | - | TGTGCCAGCAGTTCCCTGTCCGGCTATGGCTACACCTTC | CASSSLSGYGYTF
TRBJ2-7 | TRBV4-1 | 15 | few | - | TGCGCCAGCAGCCAAGGCCCAGGGCGCAGCTACGAGCAGTACTTC | CASSQGPGRSYEQYF
TRBJ2-2 | TRBV18 | 15 | - | - | TGTGCCAGCTCACCTGCAGGGGCCCACACCGGGGAGCTGTTTTTT | CASSPAGAHTGELFF
TRBJ2-4 | TRBV18 | 14 | - | - | TGTGCCTCAAGGAGGGGACTAGCCAAAAACATTCAGTACTTC | CASRRGLAKNIQYF
TRBJ1-2 | TRBV4-1 | 15 | - | - | TGCGCCAGCAGCCTCAGACAGGAACCTAACTATGGCTACACCTTC | CASSLRQEPNYGYTF
TRBJ2-7 | TRBV19 | 14 | - | - | TGTGCCAGTAGTATTGTGTCAGGGGTCTACGAGCAGTACTTC | CASSIVSGVYEQYF
TRBJ1-6 | TRBV27 | 17 | - | - | TGTGCCAGCAGTCGACTCCCAGGGGCGGCCTATAATTCACCCCTCCACTTT | CASSRLPGAAYNSPLHF
TRBJ2-7 | TRBV10-3 | 14 | - | TRBD1 | TGTGCCGCCTCCACCGGTACAGGGGTAAACGAGCAGTACTTC | CAASTGTGVNEQYF
TRBJ1-5 | TRBV27 | 14 | - | - | TGTGCCAGCAGTTCAAGACTGAACAATCAGCCCCAGCATTTT | CASSSRLNNQPQHF
TRBJ2-5 | TRBV19 | 15 | - | TRBD2 | TGTGCCAGTAGTCTAGCGGGAGGGCCCAGAGAGACCCAGTACTTC | CASSLAGGPRETQYF
TRBJ2-2 | TRBV7-2 | 19 | - | TRBD2 | TGTGCCAGCAGCTTTCATAGCGGGGGGGGACGGTATAACACCGGGGAGCTGTTTTTT | CASSFHSGGGRYNTGELFF
TRBJ2-7 | TRBV15 | 15 | - | - | TGTGCCACCAGCAGAGAATTAGACTCCTCAGTCGAGCAGTACTTC | CATSRELDSSVEQYF
TRBJ1-3 | TRBV9 | 16 | - | TRBD1 | TGTGCCAGCAGCGTAGAGACAGGGAGCTCTGGAAACACCATATATTTT | CASSVETGSSGNTIYF
TRBJ2-1 | TRBV15 | 13 | - | - | TGTGCCACCAGCAGACGCAGGGGGGCTGAGCAGTTCTTC | CATSRRRGAEQFF
TRBJ1-2 | TRBV11-2 | 14 | - | TRBD1 | TGTGCCAGCTCTTTCACCGGGACAGGGGGTGGCTACACCTTC | CASSFTGTGGGYTF
TRBJ2-5 | TRBV7-9 | 16 | once | TRBD2 | TGTGCCAGCAGCCGGCCGGGACTAGCGGAGCAAGAGACCCAGTACTTC | CASSRPGLAEQETQYF
TRBJ2-1 | TRBV7-2 | 16 | - | TRBD1 | TGTGCCAGCAGCTTAGTTGGGACAGGGTATGCGGATGAGCAGTTCTTC | CASSLVGTGYADEQFF
TRBJ1-3 | TRBV9 | 14 | - | TRBD1 | TGTGCCAGCAGCGGTGACAGGGTTTTGGTTCCGATATATTTT | CASSGDRVLVPIYF
TRBJ2-3 | TRBV4-3 | 17 | - | TRBD2 | TGCGCCAGCAGCCTCAACCCCCAAAGCGGGGGGTCAGATACGCAGTATTTT | CASSLNPQSGGSDTQYF
TRBJ2-6 | TRBV7-3 | 17 | once | TRBD1 | TGTGCCAGCAGCTTAACTAGGGGGCTCTCTGGGGCCAACGTCCTGACTTTC | CASSLTRGLSGANVLTF
TRBJ1-2 | TRBV6-6 | 10 | - | - | TGTGCCAGCAGTTCATATGGCTACACCTTC | CASSSYGYTF
TRBJ2-3 | TRBV4-2 | 17 | - | TRBD2 | TGTGCCAGCAGCCAAGATGGCGAGCGGGAGGTCACAGATACGCAGTATTTT | CASSQDGEREVTDTQYF
TRBJ1-2 | TRBV19 | 16 | once | - | TGTGCCAGTAGCTTCAGGGGTTCGGCGGGTAACTATGGCTACACCTTC | CASSFRGSAGNYGYTF
TRBJ2-7 | TRBV6-5 | 14 | few | - | TGTGCCAGCAGTTATCTCCGAGACTCCTACGAGCAGTACTTC | CASSYLRDSYEQYF
TRBJ2-3 | TRBV7-3 | 14 | - | - | TGTGCCAGCAGCTTAAGCCTCTGGGCGGATACGCAGTATTTT | CASSLSLWADTQYF
TRBJ1-1 | TRBV15 | 15 | - | - | TGTGCCACCAGCAGAGCGGCAGACTCAGGGACTGAAGCTTTCTTT | CATSRAADSGTEAFF
TRBJ2-1 | TRBV7-2 | 16 | - | - | TGTGCCAGCAGCCCTGTAATCTCGGGAGACGACAATGAGCAGTTCTTC | CASSPVISGDDNEQFF
TRBJ2-1 | TRBV5-1 | 16 | - | TRBD1 | TGCGCCAGCAGCCCCCGGACAGGGTCGGACAACAATGAGCAGTTCTTC | CASSPRTGSDNNEQFF
TRBJ2-1 | TRBV7-6 | 15 | - | - | TGTGCCAGCAGCCCCGTCGGGGGCTCCTACAATGAGCAGTTCTTC | CASSPVGGSYNEQFF